The present TCR beta chain was sequenced within a study of cytotoxic CD8 clonotypes in ibrutinib-treated CLL. The wider study: Included were about a dozen relapsed/refractory and approximately 15 treatment-naive patients, of whom roughly 17 were IGHV unmutated.

Investigators sought sequencing depths of between 1 in 200,000 and 1 in 1 million T cells. Assay used: immunoSEQ multiplex PCR; TCRdb lists only in-frame clones, some missing. The sample contains approximately 16,000 clones, roughly 68% of which appear only once. This CDR3 is built from 15 residues. The V gene lost 4 bases and the J gene lost 1 base, with 13 bases spanning the gap. The germline V gene has CDR1 LNHNV and CDR2 YYDKDF (reference sequence). Study observations and caveats: Clonality rose at ibrutinib response, held steady in sustained remission, and fell toward baseline at progression. Public clonotypes were seen rarely and were contracted or stable on treatment.

Turning to this clone: As yet, its antigen is unknown.

This clonotype originated in a human donor with chronic lymphocytic leukemia. The specimen comprised PBMCs, sampled before ibrutinib treatment. The chain combines TRBV15 with TRBJ1-2; tentatively, D is TRBD1 (5 bases). CDR3: CATSKGDRSNYGYTF. The CDR3 DNA follows: TGTGCCACCAGCAAGGGTGACAGAAGTAACTATGGCTACACCTTC.